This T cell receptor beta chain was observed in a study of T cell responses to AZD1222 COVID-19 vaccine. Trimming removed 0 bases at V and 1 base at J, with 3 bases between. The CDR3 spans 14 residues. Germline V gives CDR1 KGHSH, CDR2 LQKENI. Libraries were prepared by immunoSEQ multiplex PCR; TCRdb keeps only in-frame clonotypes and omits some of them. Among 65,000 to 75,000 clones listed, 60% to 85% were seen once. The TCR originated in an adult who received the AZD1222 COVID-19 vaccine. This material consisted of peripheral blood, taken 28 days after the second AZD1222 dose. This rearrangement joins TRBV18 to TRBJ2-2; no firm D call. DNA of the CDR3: TGTGCCAGCTCACCACCTATGAACACCGGGGAGCTGTTTTTT. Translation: CASSPPMNTGELFF. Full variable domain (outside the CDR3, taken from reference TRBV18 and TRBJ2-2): NAGVMQNPRHLVRRRGQEARLRCSPMKGHSHVYWYRQLPEEGLKFMVYLQKENIIDESGMPKERFSAEFPKEGPSILRIQQVVRGDSAAYFCASSPPMNTGELFFGEGSRLTVL.